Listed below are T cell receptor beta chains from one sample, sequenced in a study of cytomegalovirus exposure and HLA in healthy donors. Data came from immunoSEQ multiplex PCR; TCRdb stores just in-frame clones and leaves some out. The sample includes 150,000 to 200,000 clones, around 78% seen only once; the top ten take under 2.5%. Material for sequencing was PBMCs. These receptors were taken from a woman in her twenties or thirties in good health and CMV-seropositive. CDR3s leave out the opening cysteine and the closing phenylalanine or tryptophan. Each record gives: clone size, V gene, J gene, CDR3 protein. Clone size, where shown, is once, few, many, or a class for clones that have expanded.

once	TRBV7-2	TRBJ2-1	ASSFIIYNEQF
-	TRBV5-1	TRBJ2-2	ASSLDRTGELF
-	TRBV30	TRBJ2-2	AWSVSLNGELF
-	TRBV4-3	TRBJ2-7	ASSLLQGRGEQY
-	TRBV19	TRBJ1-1	ASSIVEVSASWSTEAF
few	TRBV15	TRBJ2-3	ATSSRAVSSTDTQY
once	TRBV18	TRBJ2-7	ASSRGAFNEQY
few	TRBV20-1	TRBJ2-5	SAKGGETQY
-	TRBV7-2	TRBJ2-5	ASSLGEQETQY
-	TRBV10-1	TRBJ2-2	ASSRDRERELF
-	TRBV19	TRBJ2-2	ASSMGGTNTGELF
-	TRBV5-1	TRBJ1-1	ASSLGQQFMNTEAF
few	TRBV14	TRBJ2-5	ASSPWGTGGSETQY